The rows below give T cell receptor beta chains drawn from one sample of a study of blood T cell repertoires in COVID-19. Produced via immunoSEQ multiplex PCR; TCRdb's table is partial and in-frame only. The table shows a few hundred thousand clones, with 88% occurring only once. The sequenced sample was peripheral blood. The receptor set was obtained from a woman in her fifties or sixties with COVID-19, enrolled during active disease. Both conserved end residues are part of each CDR3. D genes are given only for firm matches. Only part of the rows carry a size: once, few, many, or a class if the clone is expanded.

j_call d_call v_call clone_size cdr3_nt cdr3_aa
TRBJ1-2 - TRBV30 many TGTGCCTGGAGGTTAAGAGGGGGCTATGGCTACACCTTC CAWRLRGGYGYTF
TRBJ1-1 TRBD1 TRBV5-1 - TGCGCCAGCAGGTCGGGACAGGGGAACACTGAAGCTTTCTTT CASRSGQGNTEAFF
TRBJ1-3 - TRBV7-6 - TGTGCCAGCAGCTCACCCTCGGGGAGGGAGAGCTCTGGAAACACCATATATTTT CASSSPSGRESSGNTIYF
TRBJ1-5 - TRBV5-6 - TGTGCCAGCAGCTTGTTTGGGGGGATCAGCAATCAGCCCCAGCATTTT CASSLFGGISNQPQHF
TRBJ2-5 - TRBV13 - TGTGCCAGCAGCTTAAAGTCTGGGCAGCAAGAGACCCAGTACTTC CASSLKSGQQETQYF
TRBJ2-2 - TRBV18 once TGTGCCAGCTCACCGCGTCAGGACAGCAGTACCGGGGAGCTGTTTTTT CASSPRQDSSTGELFF
TRBJ2-2 TRBD2 TRBV2 few TGTGCCAGCAGTGCAATTTCTTGGACTAGCAGAGCACCGGGGGAGCTGTTTTTT CASSAISWTSRAPGELFF
TRBJ2-1 TRBD1 TRBV2 - TGTGCCAGCAGTGAAGCGCTTGGGCCTTGGGCGGACAGGGAAGGGTACAATGAGCAGTTCTTC CASSEALGPWADREGYNEQFF
TRBJ1-1 - TRBV6-6 - TGTGCCAGCAGTCCCCCCGTTCAGAAGAACACTGAAGCTTTCTTT CASSPPVQKNTEAFF
TRBJ1-1 - TRBV6-5 - TGTGCCAGCAGTCTCAGGGTTGACACTGAAGCTTTCTTT CASSLRVDTEAFF
TRBJ1-1 - TRBV6-5 - TGTGCCACGGGTACCGTCGGGGGGGCAACTGAAGCTTTCTTT CATGTVGGATEAFF
TRBJ2-7 - TRBV15 - TGTGCCACCAGCAGAGAGGGGGGGCTATCCTACGAGCAGTACTTC CATSREGGLSYEQYF
TRBJ2-1 - TRBV3-1/TRBV3-2 - TGTGCCAGCAGCCAAGGGAGGGTATATGAGCAGTTCTTC CASSQGRVYEQFF
TRBJ2-3 TRBD1 TRBV30 - TGTGCCACCCGGGACAGAGGCGCAGATACGCAGTATTTT CATRDRGADTQYF
TRBJ2-7 - TRBV5-4 - TGTGCGACCCAAGGAGGGGGCATATACTACGAGCAGTACTTC CATQGGGIYYEQYF
TRBJ1-2 - TRBV3-1/TRBV3-2 - TGTGCCAGCGGGCGGGGAGCTAACTATGGCTACACCTTC CASGRGANYGYTF
TRBJ1-2 - TRBV5-1 - TGCGCCAGCAGCTTGGATCCGACAACTAACTATGGCTACACCTTC CASSLDPTTNYGYTF
TRBJ1-5 - TRBV28 - TGTGCCAGCAGGCGAACGGGACAAGGAGATCAGCCCCAGCATTTT CASRRTGQGDQPQHF
TRBJ2-6 - TRBV24-1 - TGTGCCACCAGTCAACACCAGGGGTCTGGGGCCAACGTCCTGACTTTC CATSQHQGSGANVLTF
TRBJ2-6 TRBD1 TRBV4-1 - TGCGCCAGCAGCCAACAGGGGGCAGCATCTGGGGCCAACGTCCTGACTTTC CASSQQGAASGANVLTF